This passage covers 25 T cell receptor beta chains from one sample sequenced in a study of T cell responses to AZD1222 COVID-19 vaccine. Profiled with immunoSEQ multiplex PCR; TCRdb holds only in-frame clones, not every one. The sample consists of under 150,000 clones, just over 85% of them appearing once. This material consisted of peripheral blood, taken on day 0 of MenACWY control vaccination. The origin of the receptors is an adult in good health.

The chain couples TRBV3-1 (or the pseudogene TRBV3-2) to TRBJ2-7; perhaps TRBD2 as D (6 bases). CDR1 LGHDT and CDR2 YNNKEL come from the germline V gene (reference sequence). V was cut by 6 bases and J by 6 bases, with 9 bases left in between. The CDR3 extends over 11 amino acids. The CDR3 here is CASRRGGEQYF. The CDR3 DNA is TGTGCCAGCAGGCGGGGCGGCGAGCAGTACTTC.

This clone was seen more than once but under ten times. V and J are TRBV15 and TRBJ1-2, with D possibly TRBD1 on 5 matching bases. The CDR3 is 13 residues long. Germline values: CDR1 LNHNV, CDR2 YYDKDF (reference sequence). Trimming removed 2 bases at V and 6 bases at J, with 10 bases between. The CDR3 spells CATSRWQGDGYTF. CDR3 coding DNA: TGTGCCACCAGCAGATGGCAGGGTGATGGCTACACCTTC.

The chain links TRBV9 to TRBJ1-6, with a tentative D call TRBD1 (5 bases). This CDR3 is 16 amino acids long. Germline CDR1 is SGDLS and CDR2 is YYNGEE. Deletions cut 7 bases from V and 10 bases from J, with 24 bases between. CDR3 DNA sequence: TGTGCCAGCGCCCCTGATTTTTCGGCAGGGTACTCACCCCTCCACTTT. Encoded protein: CASAPDFSAGYSPLHF. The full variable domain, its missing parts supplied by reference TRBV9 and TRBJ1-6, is DSGVTQTPKHLITATGQRVTLRCSPRSGDLSVYWYQQSLDQGLQFLIQYYNGEERAKGNILERFSAQQFPDLHSELNLSSLELGDSALYFCASAPDFSAGYSPLHFGNGTRLTVT.

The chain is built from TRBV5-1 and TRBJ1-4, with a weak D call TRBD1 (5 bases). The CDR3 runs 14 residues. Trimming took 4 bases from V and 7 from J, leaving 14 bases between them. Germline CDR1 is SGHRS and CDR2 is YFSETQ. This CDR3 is CASSQTGGLEKLFF. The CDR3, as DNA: TGCGCCAGCAGCCAGACTGGGGGACTTGAAAAACTGTTTTTT.

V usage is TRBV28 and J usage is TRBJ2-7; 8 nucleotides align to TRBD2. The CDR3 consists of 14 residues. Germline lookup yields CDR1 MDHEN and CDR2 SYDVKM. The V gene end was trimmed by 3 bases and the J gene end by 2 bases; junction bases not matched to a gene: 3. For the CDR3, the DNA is TGTGCCAGCAGTTTCAGACTAGCGACCTACGAGCAGTACTTC. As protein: CASSFRLATYEQYF.

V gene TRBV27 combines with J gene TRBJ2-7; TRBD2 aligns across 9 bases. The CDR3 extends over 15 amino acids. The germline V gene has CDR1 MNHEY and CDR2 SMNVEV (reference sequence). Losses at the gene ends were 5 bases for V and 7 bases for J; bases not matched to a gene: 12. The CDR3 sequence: CASSPKLAGSREQYF. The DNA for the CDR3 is TGTGCCAGCAGTCCCAAACTAGCGGGCAGTCGGGAGCAGTACTTC.

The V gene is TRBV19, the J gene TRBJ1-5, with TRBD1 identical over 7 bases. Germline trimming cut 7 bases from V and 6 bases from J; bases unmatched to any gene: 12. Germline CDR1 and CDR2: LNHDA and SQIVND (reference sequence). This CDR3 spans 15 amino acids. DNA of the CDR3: TGTGCCAGTAATGGAGGACAGGTTGTTAGTCAGCCCCAGCATTTT. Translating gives CASNGGQVVSQPQHF.

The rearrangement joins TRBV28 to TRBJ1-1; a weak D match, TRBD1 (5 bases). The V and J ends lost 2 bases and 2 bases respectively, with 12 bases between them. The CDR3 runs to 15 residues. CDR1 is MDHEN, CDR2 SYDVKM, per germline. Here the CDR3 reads CASSLSSRANTEAFF. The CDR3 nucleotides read TGTGCCAGCAGTTTAAGCTCCAGGGCCAACACTGAAGCTTTCTTT.

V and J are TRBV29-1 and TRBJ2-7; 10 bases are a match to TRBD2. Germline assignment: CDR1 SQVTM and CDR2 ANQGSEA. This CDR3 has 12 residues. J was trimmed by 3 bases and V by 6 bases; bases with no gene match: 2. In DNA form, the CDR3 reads TGCAGCGTAGTAGCGGGAGGCTACGAGCAGTACTTC. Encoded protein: CSVVAGGYEQYF.

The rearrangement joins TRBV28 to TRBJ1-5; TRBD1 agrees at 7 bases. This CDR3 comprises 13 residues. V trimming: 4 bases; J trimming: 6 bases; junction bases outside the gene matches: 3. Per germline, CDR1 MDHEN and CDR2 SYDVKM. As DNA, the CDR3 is TGTGCCAGCAGTTCGGGACAGTTTCAGCCCCAGCATTTT. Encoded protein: CASSSGQFQPQHF.

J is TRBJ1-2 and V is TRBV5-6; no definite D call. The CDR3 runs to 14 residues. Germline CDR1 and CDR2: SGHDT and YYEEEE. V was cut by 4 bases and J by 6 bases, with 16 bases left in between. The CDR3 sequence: CASSDLNRWDGYTF. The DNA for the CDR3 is TGTGCCAGCAGCGACCTAAACCGCTGGGATGGCTACACCTTC.

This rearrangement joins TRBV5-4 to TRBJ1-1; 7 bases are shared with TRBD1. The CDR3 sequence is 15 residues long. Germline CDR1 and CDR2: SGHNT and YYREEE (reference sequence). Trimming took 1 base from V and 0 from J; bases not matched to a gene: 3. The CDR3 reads CASSLKGGMNTEAFF. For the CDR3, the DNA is TGTGCCAGCAGCTTGAAAGGGGGCATGAACACTGAAGCTTTCTTT.

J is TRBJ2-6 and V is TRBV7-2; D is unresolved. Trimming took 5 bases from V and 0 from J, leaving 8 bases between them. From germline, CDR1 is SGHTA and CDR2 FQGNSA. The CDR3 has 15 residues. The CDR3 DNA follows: TGTGCCAGCAGCCCCTACTCCTCTGGGGCCAACGTCCTGACTTTC. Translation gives CASSPYSSGANVLTF.

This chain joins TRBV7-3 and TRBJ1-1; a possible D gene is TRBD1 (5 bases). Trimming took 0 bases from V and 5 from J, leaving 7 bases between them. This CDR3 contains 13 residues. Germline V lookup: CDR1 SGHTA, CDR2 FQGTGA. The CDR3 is CASSLTGGTEAFF. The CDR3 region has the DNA TGTGCCAGCAGCTTAACGGGGGGGACTGAAGCTTTCTTT. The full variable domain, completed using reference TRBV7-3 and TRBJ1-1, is GAGVSQTPSNKVTEKGKYVELRCDPISGHTALYWYRQSLGQGPEFLIYFQGTGAADDSGLPNDRFFAVRPEGSVSTLKIQRTERGDSAVYLCASSLTGGTEAFFGQGTRLTVV.

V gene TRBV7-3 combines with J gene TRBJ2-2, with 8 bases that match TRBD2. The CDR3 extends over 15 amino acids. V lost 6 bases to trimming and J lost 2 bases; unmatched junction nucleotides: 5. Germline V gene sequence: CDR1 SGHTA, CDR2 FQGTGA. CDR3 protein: CASSSGLANTGELFF. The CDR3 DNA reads TGTGCCAGCAGTTCCGGACTAGCTAACACCGGGGAGCTGTTTTTT.

CDR3 sequence reads: CSASWVGDTEAFF. DNA of the CDR3: TGCAGTGCTAGTTGGGTAGGGGACACTGAAGCTTTCTTT. The V and J genes are TRBV20-1 and TRBJ1-1; maybe TRBD1 (5 bases). Germline CDR1 is DFQATT and CDR2 is SNEGSKA (reference sequence). There are 13 residues in the CDR3. V was cut by 3 bases and J by 3 bases, with 11 bases left in between.

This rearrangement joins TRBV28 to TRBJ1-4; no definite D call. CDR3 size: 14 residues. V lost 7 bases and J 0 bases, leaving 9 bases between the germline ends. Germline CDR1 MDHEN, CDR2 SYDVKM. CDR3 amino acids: CASTKTATNEKLFF. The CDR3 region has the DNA TGTGCCAGCACCAAGACTGCAACTAATGAAAAACTGTTTTTT.

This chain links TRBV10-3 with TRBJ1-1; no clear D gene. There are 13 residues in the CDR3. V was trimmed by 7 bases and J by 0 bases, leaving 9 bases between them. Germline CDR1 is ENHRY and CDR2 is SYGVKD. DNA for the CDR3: TGTGCCATCACCCCCGGGTTGAACACTGAAGCTTTCTTT. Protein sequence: CAITPGLNTEAFF.

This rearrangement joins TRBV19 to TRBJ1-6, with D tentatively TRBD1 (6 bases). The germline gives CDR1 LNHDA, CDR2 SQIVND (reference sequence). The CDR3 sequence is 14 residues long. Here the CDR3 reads CVTRRGRGDSPLHF. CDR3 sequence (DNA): TGTGTCACGAGGAGAGGTAGGGGGGATTCACCCCTCCACTTT.

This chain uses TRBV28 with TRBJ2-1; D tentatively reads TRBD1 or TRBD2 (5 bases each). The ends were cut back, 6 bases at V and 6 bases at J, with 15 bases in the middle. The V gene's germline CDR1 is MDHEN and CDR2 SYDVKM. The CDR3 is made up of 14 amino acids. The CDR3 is CASSNWGGLNEQFF. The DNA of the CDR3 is TGTGCCAGCAGCAACTGGGGCGGGCTCAATGAGCAGTTCTTC. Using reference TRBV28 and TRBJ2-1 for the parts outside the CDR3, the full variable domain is DVKVTQSSRYLVKRTGEKVFLECVQDMDHENMFWYRQDPGLGLRLIYFSYDVKMKEKGDIPEGYSVSREKKERFSLILESASTNQTSMYLCASSNWGGLNEQFFGPGTRLTVL.

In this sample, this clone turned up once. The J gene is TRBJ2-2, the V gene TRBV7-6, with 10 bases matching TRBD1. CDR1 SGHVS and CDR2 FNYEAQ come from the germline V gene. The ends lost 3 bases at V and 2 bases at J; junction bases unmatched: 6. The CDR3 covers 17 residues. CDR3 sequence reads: CASSFSTGGFNTGELFF. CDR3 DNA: TGTGCCAGCAGCTTTTCGACAGGGGGCTTTAACACCGGGGAGCTGTTTTTT.

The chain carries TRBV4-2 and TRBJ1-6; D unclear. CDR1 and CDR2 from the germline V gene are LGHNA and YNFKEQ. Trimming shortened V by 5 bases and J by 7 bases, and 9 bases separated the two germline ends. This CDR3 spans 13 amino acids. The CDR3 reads CASSKMGNSPLHF. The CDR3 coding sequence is TGTGCCAGCAGCAAAATGGGCAATTCACCCCTCCACTTT.

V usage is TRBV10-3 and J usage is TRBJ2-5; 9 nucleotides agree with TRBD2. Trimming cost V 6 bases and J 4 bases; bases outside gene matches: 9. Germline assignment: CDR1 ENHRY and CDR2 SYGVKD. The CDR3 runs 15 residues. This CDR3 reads CAIRSNSGSGETQYF. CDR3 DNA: TGTGCCATCAGATCTAATAGCGGGAGTGGAGAGACCCAGTACTTC.

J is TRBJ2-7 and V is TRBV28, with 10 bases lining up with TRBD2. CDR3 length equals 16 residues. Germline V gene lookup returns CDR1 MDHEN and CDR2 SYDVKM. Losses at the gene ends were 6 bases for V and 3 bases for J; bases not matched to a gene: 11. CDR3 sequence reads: CASSSPGLANSYEQYF. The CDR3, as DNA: TGTGCCAGCAGCTCCCCGGGACTAGCGAATAGCTACGAGCAGTACTTC.

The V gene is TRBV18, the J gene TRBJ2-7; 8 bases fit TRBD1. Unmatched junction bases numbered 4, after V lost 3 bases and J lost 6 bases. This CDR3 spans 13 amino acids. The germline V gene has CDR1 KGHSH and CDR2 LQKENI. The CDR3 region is CASSPKTGVEQYF. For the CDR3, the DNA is TGTGCCAGCTCACCGAAGACAGGGGTCGAGCAGTACTTC.